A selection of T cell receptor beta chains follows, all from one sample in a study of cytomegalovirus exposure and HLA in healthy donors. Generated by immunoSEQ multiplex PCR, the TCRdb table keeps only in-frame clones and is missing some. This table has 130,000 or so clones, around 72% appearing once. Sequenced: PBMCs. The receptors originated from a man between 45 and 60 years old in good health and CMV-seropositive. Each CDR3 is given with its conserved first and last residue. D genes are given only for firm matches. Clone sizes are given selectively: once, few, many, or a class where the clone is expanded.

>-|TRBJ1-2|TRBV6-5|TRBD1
TGTGCCAGCAGCCGGGACAGGGGGCAAGGCTACACCTTC
CASSRDRGQGYTF
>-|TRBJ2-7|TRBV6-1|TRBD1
TGTGCCAGCAGTGACCTGGACAGGAGCTTTTACGAGCAGTACTTC
CASSDLDRSFYEQYF
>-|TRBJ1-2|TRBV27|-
TGTGCCAGCAGGTCAAGCTGGTCCTATGGCTACACCTTC
CASRSSWSYGYTF
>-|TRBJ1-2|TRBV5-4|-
TGTGCCAGCAGCTTGGGGGGGAGGGATGGCTACACCTTC
CASSLGGRDGYTF
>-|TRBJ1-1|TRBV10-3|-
TGTGCCATCAGTGAGGGCGGAAACACTGAAGCTTTCTTT
CAISEGGNTEAFF
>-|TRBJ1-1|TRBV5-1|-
TGCGCCAGCAGCTTTCTTCCGGCAGGTTTGAACACTGAAGCTTTCTTT
CASSFLPAGLNTEAFF
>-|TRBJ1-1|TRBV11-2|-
TGTGCCAGCAGCCTATCTCTTGCCAGGGCTGAAGCTTTCTTT
CASSLSLARAEAFF
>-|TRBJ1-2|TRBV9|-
TGTGCCAGCAGCGTAGGTTCCTCGGACTATGGCTACACCTTC
CASSVGSSDYGYTF
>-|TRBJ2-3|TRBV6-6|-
TGTGCCAGCAGTCTCCCCGGGACAGATACGCAGTATTTT
CASSLPGTDTQYF
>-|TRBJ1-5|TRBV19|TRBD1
TGTGCCAGTACCCCGGGACAGGGGAATCGTCAGCCCCAGCATTTT
CASTPGQGNRQPQHF
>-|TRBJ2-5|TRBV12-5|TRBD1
TGTGCTAGTGGTTCCTGGACAGGGAAGAGAACCCAGTACTTC
CASGSWTGKRTQYF
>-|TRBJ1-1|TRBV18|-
TGTGCCAGCTCACCCGGACAGAGCATGAACACTGAAGCTTTCTTT
CASSPGQSMNTEAFF
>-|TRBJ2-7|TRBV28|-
TGTGCCAGCACTGTGGGCACTTCAAACTCCTACGAGCAGTACTTC
CASTVGTSNSYEQYF
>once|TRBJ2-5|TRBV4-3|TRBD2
TGCGCCAGCAGCCAAGGTCTCGGGGGAGGGTACGAGACCCAGTACTTC
CASSQGLGGGYETQYF
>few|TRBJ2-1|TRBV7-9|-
TGTGCCAGCAGCTCCACAGGATGGGCCTACAATGAGCAGTTCTTC
CASSSTGWAYNEQFF
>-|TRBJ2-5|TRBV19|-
TGTGCCAGTAGCCTCGGGACTCAAGAGACCCAGTACTTC
CASSLGTQETQYF
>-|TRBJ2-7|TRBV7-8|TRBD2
TGTGCCAGCAGCCCGGGGGCTAGCGGGCGCCTCTACGAGCAGTACTTC
CASSPGASGRLYEQYF
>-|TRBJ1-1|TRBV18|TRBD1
TGTGCCAGCTCACCTCGGAGCAGGGGGCGCGCGGGGAACACTGAAGCTTTCTTT
CASSPRSRGRAGNTEAFF
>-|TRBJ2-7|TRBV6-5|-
TGTGCCAGCAGTTACTCGACGGCAGCGCTGGCCTACGAGCAGTACTTC
CASSYSTAALAYEQYF
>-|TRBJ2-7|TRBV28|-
TGTGCCAGCGGGGCGACCCTAAACGAGCAGTACTTC
CASGATLNEQYF
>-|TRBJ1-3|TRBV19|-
TGTGCCAGTAGCCAAACAGGGAATGCTGGAAACACCATATATTTT
CASSQTGNAGNTIYF
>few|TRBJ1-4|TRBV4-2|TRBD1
TGTGCCAGCAGCCAAGCCGTGACAGGGACTAATGAAAAACTGTTTTTT
CASSQAVTGTNEKLFF
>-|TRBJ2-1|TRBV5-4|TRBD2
TGTGCCAGCAGCCGATTAGCGGGGGGGCGGAGAGGTGAGCAGTTCTTC
CASSRLAGGRRGEQFF
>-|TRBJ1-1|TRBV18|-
TGTGCCAGCTCTCCCTCCGTACAGGATGAAGCTTTCTTT
CASSPSVQDEAFF
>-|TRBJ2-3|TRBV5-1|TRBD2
TGCGCCAGCAGCTTGCCCCGACTAGCGGGAGACACAGATACGCAGTATTTT
CASSLPRLAGDTDTQYF
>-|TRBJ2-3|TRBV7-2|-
TGTGCCAGCAGCTCCGGCCCGGGAACAGATACGCAGTATTTT
CASSSGPGTDTQYF
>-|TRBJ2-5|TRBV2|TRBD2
TGTGCCAGCAGGACTAGCGGGGGGGCAATGGAGACCCAGTACTTC
CASRTSGGAMETQYF
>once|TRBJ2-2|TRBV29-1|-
TGCAGCGCCACCCTAGCGCTTAACACCGGGGAGCTGTTTTTT
CSATLALNTGELFF
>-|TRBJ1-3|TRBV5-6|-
TGTGCCAGCAGTCGGGGGGGAGCTGGAAACACCATATATTTT
CASSRGGAGNTIYF
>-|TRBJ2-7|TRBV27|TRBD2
TGTGCCAGCAGACTAGCGGGATCCTACGAGCAGTACTTC
CASRLAGSYEQYF
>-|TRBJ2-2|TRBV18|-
TGTGCCAGCTCCCCCGGGGCAGGGGACACCGGGGAGCTGTTTTTT
CASSPGAGDTGELFF
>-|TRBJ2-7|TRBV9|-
TGTGCCAGCAGCGCGCAGGCGTTCAGCTCCTACGAGCAGTACTTC
CASSAQAFSSYEQYF
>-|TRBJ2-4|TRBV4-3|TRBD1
TGCGCCAGCAGCCCCGACAGGGGGCTCCCAGCCAAAAACATTCAGTACTTC
CASSPDRGLPAKNIQYF
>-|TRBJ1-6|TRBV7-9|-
TGTGCCAGCACCGACCAGGGTTATGGGTCACCCCTCCACTTT
CASTDQGYGSPLHF
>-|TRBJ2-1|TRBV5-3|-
TGTGCCAGAAGCTTCATCACTACCACCTACAATGAGCAGTTCTTC
CARSFITTTYNEQFF
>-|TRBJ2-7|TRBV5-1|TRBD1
TGCGCCAGCAGCTTCGGACAGGGGGGAGCCTACGAGCAGTACTTC
CASSFGQGGAYEQYF
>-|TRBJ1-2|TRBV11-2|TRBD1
TGTGCCAGCAGCTTAGAGTGGACAGGAGCCTCCTACTATGGCTACACCTTC
CASSLEWTGASYYGYTF
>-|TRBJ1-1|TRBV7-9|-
TGTGCCAGCAGACGTCGAGAATTGAACACTGAAGCTTTCTTT
CASRRRELNTEAFF
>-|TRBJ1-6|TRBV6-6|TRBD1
TGTGCCAGCAGTCAGGGACAGATCAATTCACCCCTCCACTTT
CASSQGQINSPLHF
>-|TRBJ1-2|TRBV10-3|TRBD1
TGTGCCATCAACGAGGGGGCGACTATATATGGCTACACCTTC
CAINEGATIYGYTF
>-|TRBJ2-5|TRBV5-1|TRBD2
TGCGCCAGCAGCCGGGGAACCCGGGGGGGGCAGGAGACCCAGTACTTC
CASSRGTRGGQETQYF
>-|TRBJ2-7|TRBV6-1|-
TGTGCCAGCAGTGAAGTTTCGGCTAGCGCTCTTCTCGAGCAGTACTTC
CASSEVSASALLEQYF
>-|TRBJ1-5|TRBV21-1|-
TGTGCCAGCAGCAAAAAGTTGGACAGGGAGGCCAATCAGCCCCAGCATTTT
CASSKKLDREANQPQHF
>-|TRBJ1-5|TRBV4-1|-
TGCGCCAGCAGCCAAGTCCAGAGGGCCAATCAGCCCCAGCATTTT
CASSQVQRANQPQHF
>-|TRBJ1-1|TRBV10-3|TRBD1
TGTGCCATCAGTGAGTCTGCGGGACAGGGGGCTGAAGCTTTCTTT
CAISESAGQGAEAFF
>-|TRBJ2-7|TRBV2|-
TGTGCCAGCAAGCGAGGAGGCTACGAGCAGTACTTC
CASKRGGYEQYF
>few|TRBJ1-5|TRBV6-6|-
TGTGCCAGCAGTTACGGGGCAGGGGATCAGCCCCAGCATTTT
CASSYGAGDQPQHF
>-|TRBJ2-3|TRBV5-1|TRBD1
TGCGCCAGCAGCCAAGGGGACAGGTCGTCCTCAGATACGCAGTATTTT
CASSQGDRSSSDTQYF
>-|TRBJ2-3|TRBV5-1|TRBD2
TGCGCCAGCAGGCGGGAGATGGCAGATACGCAGTATTTT
CASRREMADTQYF
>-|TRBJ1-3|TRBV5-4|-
TGTGCCAGCAGCCTACAGGGCTCCGGAAACACCATATATTTT
CASSLQGSGNTIYF
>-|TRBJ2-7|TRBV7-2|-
TGTGCCAGCAGCCGGTGGGGGGGGGCCTCCTCCTACGAGCAGTACTTC
CASSRWGGASSYEQYF
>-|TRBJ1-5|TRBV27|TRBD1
TGTGCCAGCAGCCGAACAGGGGCCAGGGAGCCCCAGCATTTT
CASSRTGAREPQHF
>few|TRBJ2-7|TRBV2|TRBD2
TGTGCCAGCAGTGGGACTAGCGAGATCTCCTACGAGCAGTACTTC
CASSGTSEISYEQYF
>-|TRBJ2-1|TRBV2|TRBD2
TGTGCCAGCAGAGATAGACTAGCGGGGTCTACCGGGGAGCAGTTCTTC
CASRDRLAGSTGEQFF
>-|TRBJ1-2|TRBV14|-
TGTGCCAGCAGCCTCCTCCCCCGGGGAGGTGGTGACTACACCTTC
CASSLLPRGGGDYTF
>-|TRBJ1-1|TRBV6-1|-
TGTGCCAGCAGCCTAGGCGAGGGCACTGAAGCTTTCTTT
CASSLGEGTEAFF
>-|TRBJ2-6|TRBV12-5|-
TGTGCTAGTGCTAGCTCTGGGGCCAACGTCCTGACTTTC
CASASSGANVLTF
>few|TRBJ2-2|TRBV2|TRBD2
TGTGCCAGCGGGACCGGGACTAGCGGTTACACCGGGGAGCTGTTTTTT
CASGTGTSGYTGELFF
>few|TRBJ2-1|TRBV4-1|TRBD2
TGCGCCAGCAGCCAACAACTAGCGGCGCGGTCCTACAATGAGCAGTTCTTC
CASSQQLAARSYNEQFF